Shown below are 28 T cell receptor beta chains from a single sample sequenced in a study of cytomegalovirus exposure and HLA in healthy donors. TCRdb's copy holds only in-frame clones and misses some; the assay was immunoSEQ multiplex PCR. The sample contains 76,000 or so clones, about 93% of which appear only once. Sequenced sample: PBMCs. These receptors all stem from a woman aged 18-29 years in good health and CMV-seronegative.

This clone was observed a single time. This chain uses TRBV7-3 with TRBJ2-3; no definite D call. CDR1 and CDR2 from the germline V gene are SGHTA and FQGTGA. Deletions cut 4 bases from V and 6 bases from J, with 11 bases between. This CDR3 has 13 residues. CDR3 sequence: CASSSLEADTQYF. The CDR3, as DNA: TGTGCCAGCAGCTCGTTAGAAGCCGATACGCAGTATTTT.

In its sample, this clone was seen once. The chain is built from TRBV6-1 and TRBJ2-3; TRBD2 aligns across 13 bases. In germline, CDR1 is MNHNS, CDR2 SASEGT. Trimming took 1 base from V and 7 from J; bases not matched to a gene: 2. The CDR3 is made up of 15 amino acids. In nucleotides, the CDR3 is TGTGCCAGCAGTGAAGAACTAGCGGGGGGGCATACGCAGTATTTT. Encoded protein: CASSEELAGGHTQYF.

The genes are TRBV5-1 and TRBJ2-7, with 7 bases aligning to TRBD2. With V trimmed by 0 bases and J by 5 bases, 5 bases remained unmatched. Germline V CDR1 and CDR2: SGHRS, YFSETQ. The CDR3 is 14 amino acids. The chain's CDR3 is CASSLGGAGDEQYF. The CDR3 DNA reads as TGCGCCAGCAGCTTGGGTGGGGCGGGGGACGAGCAGTACTTC. Drawing the rest from reference TRBV5-1 and TRBJ2-7, the complete variable domain is KAGVTQTPRYLIKTRGQQVTLSCSPISGHRSVSWYQQTPGQGLQFLFEYFSETQRNKGNFPGRFSGRQFSNSRSEMNVSTLELGDSALYLCASSLGGAGDEQYFGPGTRLTVT.

The chain combines TRBV7-3 with TRBJ2-3; D unclear. CDR3 size: 13 residues. The V end lost 3 bases, the J end lost 2 bases, and 6 bases lay between the germline ends. Germline V gene sequence: CDR1 SGHTA, CDR2 FQGTGA. The CDR3, as DNA: TGTGCCAGCAGCTTCCCAAACACAGATACGCAGTATTTT. Protein: CASSFPNTDTQYF.

The chain has TRBV28 and TRBJ1-1; 8 bases fit TRBD1. With 6 bases clipped from V and 1 base from J, the junction kept 25 bases outside the gene matches. The germline V gene encodes CDR1 MDHEN and CDR2 SYDVKM. There are 21 residues in the CDR3. CDR3: CASRRRWGERQGTTTNTEAFF. DNA of the CDR3: TGTGCCAGCAGGAGGAGGTGGGGGGAAAGACAGGGGACCACTACGAACACTGAAGCTTTCTTT.

V usage is TRBV30 and J usage is TRBJ1-1; weak D call: TRBD1 (5 bases). V was trimmed by 0 bases and J by 11 bases, leaving 13 bases between them. The CDR3 contains 12 residues. Germline assignment: CDR1 GTSNPN and CDR2 SVGIG (reference sequence). The CDR3 nucleotides read TGTGCCTGGAGTGTTGGGGGAGGGCTTGCTTTCTTT. This gives the protein CAWSVGGGLAFF.

The chain recombines TRBV27 with TRBJ2-5; the D is unclear. The V end was cut by 3 bases, the J end by 3 bases, with 5 bases between. The CDR3 consists of 12 residues. Germline-derived CDR1 and CDR2 are MNHEY and SMNVEV (reference sequence). CDR3 amino acids: CASSFQEETQYF. The CDR3 nucleotides read TGTGCCAGCAGTTTCCAGGAAGAGACCCAGTACTTC.

The genes are TRBV4-1 and TRBJ2-3; D uncertain. Trimming left V 3 bases short and J 4 bases short, with 5 bases between. This CDR3 contains 12 residues. CDR1 and CDR2 from the germline V gene are MGHRA and YSYEKL. CDR3 sequence (DNA): TGCGCCAGCAGCCAGGGCTCAGATACGCAGTATTTT. Its protein product is CASSQGSDTQYF.

The chain employs TRBV6-4 and TRBJ2-2; D not resolved. The V gene lost 4 bases and the J gene lost 7 bases, with 16 bases spanning the gap. The CDR3 has 15 amino acids. From germline, CDR1 is MRHNA and CDR2 SNTAGT. The CDR3 region is CASSATTESGGELFF. CDR3 in DNA: TGTGCCAGCAGTGCAACCACTGAGTCTGGCGGGGAGCTGTTTTTT.

The chain couples TRBV7-2 to TRBJ2-5; 11 positions agree with TRBD2. The CDR3 is 18 amino acids. CDR1 and CDR2 from the germline V gene are SGHTA and FQGNSA. Unmatched junction bases numbered 12, after V lost 1 base and J lost 5 bases. CDR3: CASSLGASGGIGWETQYF. The CDR3 DNA reads TGTGCCAGCAGCTTAGGGGCTAGCGGGGGGATAGGTTGGGAGACCCAGTACTTC. The full variable domain, in which reference TRBV7-2 and TRBJ2-5 provide the parts outside the CDR3, is GAGVSQSPSNKVTEKGKDVELRCDPISGHTALYWYRQSLGQGLEFLIYFQGNSAPDKSGLPSDRFSAERTGGSVSTLTIQRTQQEDSAVYLCASSLGASGGIGWETQYFGPGTRLLVL.

J is TRBJ2-7 and V is TRBV6-1; D may be TRBD1 (5 bases). CDR3 length equals 15 residues. Germline V lookup: CDR1 MNHNS, CDR2 SASEGT. V was clipped by 4 bases and J by 1 base, with 14 bases between them. CDR3 DNA sequence: TGTGCCAGCAGTGCGGGCAGGGCAGATTCCTACGAGCAGTACTTC. This codes for CASSAGRADSYEQYF.

This clone was counted once. The chain uses TRBV29-1 and TRBJ1-2; no definite D call. The V gene lost 6 bases and the J gene lost 8 bases, with 16 bases spanning the gap. Germline V gives CDR1 SQVTM, CDR2 ANQGSEA. This CDR3 has 12 residues. CDR3 nucleotides: TGCAGCGTCCCTGGGAGACTTGGGGGCTACACCTTC. It translates to CSVPGRLGGYTF.

The J gene is TRBJ2-5, the V gene TRBV5-5, with D perhaps matching TRBD1 (6 bases). Germline CDR1 reads SGHKS; CDR2 reads YYEKEE (reference sequence). This CDR3 contains 15 residues. V lost 4 bases and J 4 bases, leaving 17 bases between the germline ends. This CDR3 is CASSHDLQGRETQYF. CDR3 nucleotide sequence: TGTGCCAGCAGCCACGATTTACAGGGCCGAGAGACCCAGTACTTC.

This rearrangement joins TRBV28 to TRBJ1-5, with TRBD1 matching 10 bases. Germline V lookup: CDR1 MDHEN, CDR2 SYDVKM. The CDR3 contains 17 residues. Losses at the gene ends were 5 bases for V and 6 bases for J; bases not matched to a gene: 13. CDR3 coding DNA: TGTGCCAGCAGTCCCGGGACAGGGGCTCAGGGAAGTCAGCCCCAGCATTTT. Its translation: CASSPGTGAQGSQPQHF.

The V gene is TRBV10-2, the J gene TRBJ2-7; 7 positions agree with TRBD2. V trimming: 0 bases; J trimming: 2 bases; junction bases outside the gene matches: 10. This CDR3 comprises 17 residues. Looked up from germline, CDR1 is WSHSY and CDR2 is SAAADI. The CDR3 here is CASSESRSSGGPYEQYF. The CDR3 coding sequence is TGCGCCAGCAGTGAGTCTCGGTCCTCGGGAGGTCCCTACGAGCAGTACTTC.

This chain uses TRBV7-9 with TRBJ2-7, with D possibly being TRBD1 (6 bases). V lost 5 bases, J lost 4 bases, and 18 bases lay in between. Per germline, CDR1 SEHNR and CDR2 FQNEAQ (reference sequence). The CDR3 spans 15 residues. DNA of the CDR3: TGTGCCAGCAGCGCGTCCCGGGACATGAAATACGAGCAGTACTTC. The encoded protein is CASSASRDMKYEQYF.

The CDR3 region has the DNA TGTGCCAGCAGCTCCGACAGGGGGGATGAAAAACTGTTTTTT. Translation gives CASSSDRGDEKLFF. The V call is TRBV6-6, the J call TRBJ1-4; 9 bases are shared with TRBD1. The CDR3 contains 14 residues. The ends lost 6 bases at V and 6 bases at J; junction bases unmatched: 5. CDR1 is MNHNY, CDR2 SVGAGI, per germline (reference sequence).

Only a few counts were recorded for this clone. V gene TRBV15 combines with J gene TRBJ2-1; TRBD2 aligns across 12 bases. Trimming cost V 4 bases and J 8 bases; bases outside gene matches: 6. The CDR3 extends over 15 amino acids. Germline V CDR1 and CDR2: LNHNV, YYDKDF (reference sequence). In nucleotides, the CDR3 is TGTGCCACCAGCATATCTAGCGGGGGGGCCGATGAGCAGTTCTTC. Its protein product is CATSISSGGADEQFF.

This sequence joins TRBV10-2 and TRBJ1-3; tentatively, D is TRBD1 (5 bases). This CDR3 has 14 amino acids. Germline V CDR1 and CDR2: WSHSY, SAAADI. V was pared by 6 bases and J by 2 bases, with 11 bases between. The CDR3 region has the DNA TGCGCCAGCAGCCCCACGGGGGCTGGAAACACCATATATTTT. This sequence encodes CASSPTGAGNTIYF.

This clone was detected only once. The J gene is TRBJ1-3, the V gene TRBV27, with D hard to call. CDR1 and CDR2 from the germline V gene are MNHEY and SMNVEV (reference sequence). CDR3 length: 11 residues. Trimming pared 8 bases from V and 7 bases from J, leaving 9 bases between. The CDR3 spells CASYSGNTIYF. CDR3 sequence (DNA): TGTGCCAGCTACTCCGGGAACACCATATATTTT.

V gene TRBV28 combines with J gene TRBJ2-1, with D unresolved. V was trimmed by 4 bases and J by 0 bases, leaving 13 bases between them. This CDR3 spans 16 amino acids. Germline V gene sequence: CDR1 MDHEN, CDR2 SYDVKM. CDR3 amino acids: CASSSPSSNSYNEQFF. In DNA form, the CDR3 reads TGTGCCAGCAGTTCCCCCAGTTCAAACTCCTACAATGAGCAGTTCTTC. Drawing the rest from reference TRBV28 and TRBJ2-1, the complete variable domain is DVKVTQSSRYLVKRTGEKVFLECVQDMDHENMFWYRQDPGLGLRLIYFSYDVKMKEKGDIPEGYSVSREKKERFSLILESASTNQTSMYLCASSSPSSNSYNEQFFGPGTRLTVL.

The chain has TRBV5-1 and TRBJ2-5, with 8 bases lining up with TRBD1. CDR1 SGHRS and CDR2 YFSETQ come from the germline V gene. The CDR3 is made up of 16 amino acids. J gave up 5 bases and V 4 bases, and 13 bases lay outside the gene matches. The CDR3 nucleotides read TGCGCCAGCAGCGGACAGGGTTTGGTGAGCGGGGAGACCCAGTACTTC. Translated, it gives CASSGQGLVSGETQYF. The full variable domain, rest sourced from reference TRBV5-1 and TRBJ2-5, is KAGVTQTPRYLIKTRGQQVTLSCSPISGHRSVSWYQQTPGQGLQFLFEYFSETQRNKGNFPGRFSGRQFSNSRSEMNVSTLELGDSALYLCASSGQGLVSGETQYFGPGTRLLVL.

The chain recombines TRBV7-9 with TRBJ1-1; unclear D gene. CDR3 length equals 13 residues. Germline CDR1 reads SEHNR; CDR2 reads FQNEAQ (reference sequence). With 5 bases removed from V and 3 bases from J, the gap between germline ends came to 10 bases. The CDR3 nucleotides are TGTGCCAGCAGCCTCCAGGTGGACACTGAAGCTTTCTTT. Protein: CASSLQVDTEAFF.

V gene TRBV2 combines with J gene TRBJ2-6; D possibly corresponds to TRBD2 (6 bases). CDR1 and CDR2 from the germline V gene are SNHLY and FYNNEI. V was clipped by 11 bases and J by 4 bases, with 15 bases between them. This CDR3 contains 14 residues. The CDR3 DNA reads as TGTGCCGCTCACGGGGGTGCCGGGGCCAACGTCCTGACTTTC. It codes for CAAHGGAGANVLTF.

The V gene is TRBV27, the J gene TRBJ2-3, with a tentative D call TRBD1 (6 bases). The V and J ends lost 5 bases and 2 bases respectively, with 20 bases between them. The CDR3 has 17 amino acids. Germline-derived CDR1 and CDR2 are MNHEY and SMNVEV (reference sequence). CDR3 coding DNA: TGTGCCAGCAGTCTTCCACTGACAGGACCCCTCACAGATACGCAGTATTTT. This sequence encodes CASSLPLTGPLTDTQYF.

The V call is TRBV6-6, the J call TRBJ1-6, with 7 bases identical to TRBD1. The CDR3 covers 15 residues. Trimming at V came to 6 bases and at J to 9 bases, leaving 11 bases not matched to a gene. The V gene's germline CDR1 is MNHNY and CDR2 SVGAGI (reference sequence). The CDR3 sequence: CASRGDREVSSPLHF. CDR3 DNA: TGTGCCAGCAGAGGAGACAGGGAAGTGAGTTCACCCCTCCACTTT.

CDR3 region: CASSLGLVGTDTQYF. The CDR3, as DNA: TGTGCCAGCAGCTTAGGTCTGGTAGGCACAGATACGCAGTATTTT. The chain employs TRBV11-2 and TRBJ2-3; no definite D call. V was shortened by 1 base and J by 1 base, with 9 bases between the two germline ends. The CDR3 has 15 residues. CDR1 and CDR2 from the germline V gene are SGHAT and FQNNGV.

In DNA form, the CDR3 reads TGTGCCAGCAGCTCCCCGAAGGGGCGCAACTATGGCTACACCTTC. As protein: CASSSPKGRNYGYTF. This rearrangement joins TRBV7-2 to TRBJ1-2, with D maybe TRBD1 (5 bases). Germline assignment: CDR1 SGHTA and CDR2 FQGNSA. The CDR3 consists of 15 residues. Trimming cost V 4 bases and J 2 bases, with 14 bases left between them.